This T cell receptor (beta chain) was identified during a study of siplizumab effects on memory and regulatory T cells. The assay was immunoSEQ multiplex PCR, and TCRdb's table has in-frame clones only and misses some. The data hold 100,000 or so clones, with about nine tenths observed a single time. Germline values: CDR1 MNHNS, CDR2 SASEGT. The length of the CDR3 is 17 residues. Turning to this clone: At one of its ends the junction is not consistent with the germline gene, which may arise from a read error.

Sequencing was done on a sample of CD4+ T cells sorted from blood. This clonotype originated in a human donor in good health. The V and J genes are TRBV6-1 and TRBJ2-5; D possibly corresponds to TRBD1 (5 bases). The CDR3 sequence is CAISENQGAPGGETQYF. In DNA form, the CDR3 reads TGTGCCATCAGTGAAAATCAAGGGGCCCCGGGTGGGGAGACCCAGTACTTC.